This T cell receptor beta chain is drawn from a study of cytomegalovirus exposure and HLA in healthy donors. Study results and limitations: A few V segments could not be told apart, such as TRBV6-2 and TRBV6-3, and were left out.

As regards this clone: Its target is not known.

PCR amplification relied on 60 Vbeta primers (plus 13 Jbeta primers). Sequenced by immunoSEQ multiplex PCR; TCRdb stores in-frame clones only, minus some. Of approximately 110,000 clones in the sample, over 60% are singletons; the top ten hold around 1.8%. CDR3 length: 13 amino acids. Trimming cost V 5 bases and J 5 bases; bases outside gene matches: 6. Germline V gene lookup returns CDR1 SGHTA and CDR2 FQGNSA. This rearrangement joins TRBV7-2 to TRBJ2-7; TRBD1 matches at 7 bases. The sequence was collected from a man aged 50 or older in good health and CMV-seronegative. Sequencing input: PBMCs. CDR3 amino acids: CASSLQGTDEQYF. As DNA, the CDR3 is TGTGCCAGCAGCCTACAGGGGACGGACGAGCAGTACTTC.